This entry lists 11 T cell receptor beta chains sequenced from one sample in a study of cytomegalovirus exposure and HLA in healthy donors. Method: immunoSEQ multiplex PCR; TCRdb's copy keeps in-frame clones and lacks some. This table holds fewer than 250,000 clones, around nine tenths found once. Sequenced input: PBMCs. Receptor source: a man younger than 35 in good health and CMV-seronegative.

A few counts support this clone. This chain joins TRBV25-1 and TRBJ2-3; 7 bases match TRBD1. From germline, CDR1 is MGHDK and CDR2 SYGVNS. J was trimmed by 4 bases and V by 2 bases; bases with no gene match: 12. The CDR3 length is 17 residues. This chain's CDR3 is CASSEPFSGQESDTQYF. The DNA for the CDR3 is TGTGCCAGCAGTGAACCTTTTTCCGGACAGGAGTCAGATACGCAGTATTTT.

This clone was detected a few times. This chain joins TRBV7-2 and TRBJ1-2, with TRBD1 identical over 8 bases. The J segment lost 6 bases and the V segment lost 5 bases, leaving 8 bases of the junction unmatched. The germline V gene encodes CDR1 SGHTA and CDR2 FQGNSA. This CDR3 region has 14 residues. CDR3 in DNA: TGTGCCAGCAGCCTAACAACAGGGGGGAATGGCTACACCTTC. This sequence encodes CASSLTTGGNGYTF. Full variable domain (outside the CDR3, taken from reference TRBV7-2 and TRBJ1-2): GAGVSQSPSNKVTEKGKDVELRCDPISGHTALYWYRQSLGQGLEFLIYFQGNSAPDKSGLPSDRFSAERTGGSVSTLTIQRTQQEDSAVYLCASSLTTGGNGYTFGSGTRLTVV.

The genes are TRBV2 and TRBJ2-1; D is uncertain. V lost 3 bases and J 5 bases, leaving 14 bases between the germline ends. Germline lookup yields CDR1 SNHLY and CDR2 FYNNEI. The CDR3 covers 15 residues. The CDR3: CASSDFPAGHNEQFF. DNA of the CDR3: TGTGCCAGCAGTGACTTTCCAGCAGGTCACAATGAGCAGTTCTTC.

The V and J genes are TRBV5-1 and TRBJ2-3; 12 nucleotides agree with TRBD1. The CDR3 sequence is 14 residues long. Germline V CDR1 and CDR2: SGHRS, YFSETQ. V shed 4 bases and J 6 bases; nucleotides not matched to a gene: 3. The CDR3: CASSPGTGGDTQYF. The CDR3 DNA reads TGCGCCAGCAGCCCCGGGACAGGGGGCGATACGCAGTATTTT.

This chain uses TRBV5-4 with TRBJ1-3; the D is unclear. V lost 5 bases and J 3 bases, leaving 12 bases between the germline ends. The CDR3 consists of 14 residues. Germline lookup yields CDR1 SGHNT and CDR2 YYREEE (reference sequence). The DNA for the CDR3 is TGTGCCAGCAGTGAGCGTTTTGGTGGAAACACCATATATTTT. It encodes CASSERFGGNTIYF.

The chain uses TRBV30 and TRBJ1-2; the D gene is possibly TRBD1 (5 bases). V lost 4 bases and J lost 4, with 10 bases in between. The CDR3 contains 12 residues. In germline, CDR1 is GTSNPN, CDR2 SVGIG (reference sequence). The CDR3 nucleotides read TGTGCCTGGACGCCGGGGGGCTATGGCTACACCTTC. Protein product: CAWTPGGYGYTF. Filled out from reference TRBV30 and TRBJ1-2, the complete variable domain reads SQTIHQWPATLVQPVGSPLSLECTVEGTSNPNLYWYRQAAGRGLQLLFYSVGIGQISSEVPQNLSASRPQDRQFILSSKKLLLSDSGFYLCAWTPGGYGYTFGSGTRLTVV.

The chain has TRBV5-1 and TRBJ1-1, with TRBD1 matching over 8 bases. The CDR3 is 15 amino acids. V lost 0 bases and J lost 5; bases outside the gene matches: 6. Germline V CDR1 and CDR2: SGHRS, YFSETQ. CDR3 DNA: TGCGCCAGCAGCTTGGGGACAGGGCTTGGGACTGAAGCTTTCTTT. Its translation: CASSLGTGLGTEAFF. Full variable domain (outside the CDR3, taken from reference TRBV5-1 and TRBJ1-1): KAGVTQTPRYLIKTRGQQVTLSCSPISGHRSVSWYQQTPGQGLQFLFEYFSETQRNKGNFPGRFSGRQFSNSRSEMNVSTLELGDSALYLCASSLGTGLGTEAFFGQGTRLTVV.

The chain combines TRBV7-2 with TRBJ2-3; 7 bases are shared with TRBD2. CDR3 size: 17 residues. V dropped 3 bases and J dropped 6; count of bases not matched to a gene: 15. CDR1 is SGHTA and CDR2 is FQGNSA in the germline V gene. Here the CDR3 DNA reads TGTGCCAGCAGCTTGCGTCGAGCGGGGAGACTAGGGGATACGCAGTATTTT. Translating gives CASSLRRAGRLGDTQYF. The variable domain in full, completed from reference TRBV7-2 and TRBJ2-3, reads GAGVSQSPSNKVTEKGKDVELRCDPISGHTALYWYRQSLGQGLEFLIYFQGNSAPDKSGLPSDRFSAERTGGSVSTLTIQRTQQEDSAVYLCASSLRRAGRLGDTQYFGPGTRLTVL.

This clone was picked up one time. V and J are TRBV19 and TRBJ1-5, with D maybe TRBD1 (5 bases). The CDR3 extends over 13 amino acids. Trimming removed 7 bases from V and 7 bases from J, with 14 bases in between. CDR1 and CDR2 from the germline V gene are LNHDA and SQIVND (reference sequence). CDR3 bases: TGTGCCAGTAACCAGGGTTTAGGGCAGCCCCAGCATTTT. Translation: CASNQGLGQPQHF.

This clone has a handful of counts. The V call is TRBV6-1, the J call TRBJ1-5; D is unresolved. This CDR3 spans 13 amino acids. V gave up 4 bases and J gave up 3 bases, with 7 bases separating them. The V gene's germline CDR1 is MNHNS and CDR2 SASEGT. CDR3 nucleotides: TGTGCCAGCAGTGGCTCCTACAATCAGCCCCAGCATTTT. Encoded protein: CASSGSYNQPQHF.

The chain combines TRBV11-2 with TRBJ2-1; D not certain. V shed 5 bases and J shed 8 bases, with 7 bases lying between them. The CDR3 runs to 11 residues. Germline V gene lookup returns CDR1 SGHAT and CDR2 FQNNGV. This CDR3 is CASSHTYEQFF. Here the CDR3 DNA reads TGTGCCAGCAGCCACACATATGAGCAGTTCTTC.